This T cell receptor beta chain was observed in a study of blood T cells in healthy people across ages. The CDR3 totals 15 residues. CDR1 and CDR2 (germline): LGHDT, YNNKEL (reference sequence). V lost 0 bases and J lost 3, with 9 bases in between. Then a second PCR, running roughly 7 to 11 cycles, was carried out with a sample-barcoded 5' primer and a J-beta primer mix. MiXCR was run by TCRdb on the 5' RACE reads, yielding one entry per CDR3 protein. The sample has roughly 1,000,000 distinct CDR3 sequences; approximately 26% are singletons. Peripheral blood was drawn, approximately 9.5 milliliters per donor. Every sample yielded at least 7 million isolated PBMCs. The same sample was also studied in work on T cells of mothers and their children. In that study: Related mother-child pairs shared marginally more repertoire than unrelated pairs, though not significantly.

The sequence was obtained from a girl aged 2-9 years in good health. The sample taken for sequencing was blood. The chain is built from TRBV3-1 and TRBJ2-1; D not certain. The chain's CDR3 is CASSQDVKIYNEQFF. The CDR3 nucleotides are TGTGCCAGCAGCCAAGATGTGAAAATCTACAATGAGCAGTTCTTC.